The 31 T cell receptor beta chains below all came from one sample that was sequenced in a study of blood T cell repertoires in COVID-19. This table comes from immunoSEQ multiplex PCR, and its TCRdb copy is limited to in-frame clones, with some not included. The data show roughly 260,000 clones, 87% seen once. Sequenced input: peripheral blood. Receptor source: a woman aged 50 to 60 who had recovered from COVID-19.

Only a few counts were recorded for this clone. The DNA for the CDR3 is TGTGCCAGCAGCTCGGTCGCTGATTCACCCCTCCACTTT. This gives the protein CASSSVADSPLHF. The rearrangement joins TRBV7-9 to TRBJ1-6; no clear D gene. The V and J ends lost 4 bases and 8 bases respectively, with 9 bases between them. CDR1 and CDR2 (germline): SEHNR, FQNEAQ (reference sequence). This CDR3 is 13 amino acids long.

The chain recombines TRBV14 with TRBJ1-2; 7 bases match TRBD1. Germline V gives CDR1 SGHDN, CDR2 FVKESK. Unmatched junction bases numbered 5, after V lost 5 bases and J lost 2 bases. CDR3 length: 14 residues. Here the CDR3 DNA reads TGTGCCAGCAGCTCGACAGGGCGAAACTATGGCTACACCTTC. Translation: CASSSTGRNYGYTF.

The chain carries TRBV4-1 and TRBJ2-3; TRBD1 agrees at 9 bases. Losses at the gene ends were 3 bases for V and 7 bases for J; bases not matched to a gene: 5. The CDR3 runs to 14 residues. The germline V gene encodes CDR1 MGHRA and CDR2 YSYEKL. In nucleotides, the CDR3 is TGCGCCAGCAGCCACCCGGACAGGGGATATACGCAGTATTTT. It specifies CASSHPDRGYTQYF.

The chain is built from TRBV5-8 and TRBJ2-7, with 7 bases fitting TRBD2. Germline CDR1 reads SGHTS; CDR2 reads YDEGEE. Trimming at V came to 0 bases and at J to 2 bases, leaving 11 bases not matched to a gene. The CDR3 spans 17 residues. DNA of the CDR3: TGTGCCAGCAGCTTGGAAGTGGGGGGACTACCGACCTACGAGCAGTACTTC. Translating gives CASSLEVGGLPTYEQYF.

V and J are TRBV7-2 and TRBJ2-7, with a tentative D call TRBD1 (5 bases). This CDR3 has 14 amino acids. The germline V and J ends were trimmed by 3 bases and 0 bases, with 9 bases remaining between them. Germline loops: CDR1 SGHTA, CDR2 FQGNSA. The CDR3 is CASSFYRSSYEQYF. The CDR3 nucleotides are TGTGCCAGCAGCTTCTACAGGAGCTCCTACGAGCAGTACTTC.

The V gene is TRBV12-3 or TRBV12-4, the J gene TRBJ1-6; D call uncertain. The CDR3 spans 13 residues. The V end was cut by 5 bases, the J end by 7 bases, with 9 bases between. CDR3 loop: CASSGSGNSPLHF. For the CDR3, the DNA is TGTGCCAGCAGTGGCTCCGGGAATTCACCCCTCCACTTT.

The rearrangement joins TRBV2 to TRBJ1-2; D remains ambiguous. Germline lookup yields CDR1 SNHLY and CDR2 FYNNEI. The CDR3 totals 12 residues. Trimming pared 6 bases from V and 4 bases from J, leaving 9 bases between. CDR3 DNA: TGTGCCAGCAGGGAGATTATCTATGGCTACACCTTC. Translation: CASREIIYGYTF.

CDR3 sequence: CASSSLGTGDGYTF. Written as DNA, the CDR3 is TGTGCCAGCTCCTCCCTGGGTACGGGGGATGGCTACACCTTC. V and J are TRBV13 and TRBJ1-2, with D perhaps matching TRBD1 (5 bases). Trimming removed 8 bases from V and 6 bases from J, with 19 bases in between. In germline, CDR1 is PRHDT, CDR2 FYEKMQ (reference sequence). The CDR3 runs 14 residues.

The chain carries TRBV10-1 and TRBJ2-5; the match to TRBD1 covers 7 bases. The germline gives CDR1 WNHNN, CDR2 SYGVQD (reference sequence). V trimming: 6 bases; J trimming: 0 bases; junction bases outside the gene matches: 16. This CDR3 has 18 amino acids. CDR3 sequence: CASRKWVVVGQNQETQYF. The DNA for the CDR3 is TGCGCCAGCAGAAAGTGGGTGGTGGTGGGACAGAACCAAGAGACCCAGTACTTC.

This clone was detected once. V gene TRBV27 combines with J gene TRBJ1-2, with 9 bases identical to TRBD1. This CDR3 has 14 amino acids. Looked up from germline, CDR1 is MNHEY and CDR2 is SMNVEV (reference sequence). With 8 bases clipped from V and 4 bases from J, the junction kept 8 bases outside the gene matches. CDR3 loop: CASRKQGATYGYTF. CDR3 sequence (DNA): TGTGCCAGCCGGAAACAGGGGGCCACCTATGGCTACACCTTC.

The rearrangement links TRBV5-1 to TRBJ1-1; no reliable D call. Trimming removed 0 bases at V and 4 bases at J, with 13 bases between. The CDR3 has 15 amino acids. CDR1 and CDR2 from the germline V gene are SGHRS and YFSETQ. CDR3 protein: CASSLGAGLTTEAFF. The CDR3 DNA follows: TGCGCCAGCAGCTTGGGAGCCGGGTTGACCACTGAAGCTTTCTTT.

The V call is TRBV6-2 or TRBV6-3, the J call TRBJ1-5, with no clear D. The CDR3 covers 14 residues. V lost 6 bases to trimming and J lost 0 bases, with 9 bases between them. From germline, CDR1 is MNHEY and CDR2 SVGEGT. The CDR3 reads CASRYANSNQPQHF. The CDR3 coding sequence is TGTGCCAGCAGATACGCTAATAGCAATCAGCCCCAGCATTTT.

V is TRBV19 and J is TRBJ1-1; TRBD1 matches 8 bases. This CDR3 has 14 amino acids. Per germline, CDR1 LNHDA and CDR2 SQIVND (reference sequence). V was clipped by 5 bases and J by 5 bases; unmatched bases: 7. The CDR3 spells CASSPRQGRTEAFF. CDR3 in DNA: TGTGCCAGTAGTCCTCGACAGGGGCGGACTGAAGCTTTCTTT. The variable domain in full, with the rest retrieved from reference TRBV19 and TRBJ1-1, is DGGITQSPKYLFRKEGQNVTLSCEQNLNHDAMYWYRQDPGQGLRLIYYSQIVNDFQKGDIAEGYSVSREKKESFPLTVTSAQKNPTAFYLCASSPRQGRTEAFFGQGTRLTVV.

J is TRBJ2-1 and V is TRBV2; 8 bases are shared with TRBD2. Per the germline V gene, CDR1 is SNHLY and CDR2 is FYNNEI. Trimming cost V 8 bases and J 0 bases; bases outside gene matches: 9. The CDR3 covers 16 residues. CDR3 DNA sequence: TGTGCCAGCCCTCGGGAGGGGCTCAGCTCCTACAATGAGCAGTTCTTC. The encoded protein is CASPREGLSSYNEQFF.

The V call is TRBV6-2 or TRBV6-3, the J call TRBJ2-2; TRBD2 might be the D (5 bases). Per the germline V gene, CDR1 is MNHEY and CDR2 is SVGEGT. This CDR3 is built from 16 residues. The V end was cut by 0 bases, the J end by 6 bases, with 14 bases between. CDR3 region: CASSYSIRARAGELFF. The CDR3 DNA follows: TGTGCCAGCAGTTACTCGATAAGGGCGCGGGCCGGGGAGCTGTTTTTT.

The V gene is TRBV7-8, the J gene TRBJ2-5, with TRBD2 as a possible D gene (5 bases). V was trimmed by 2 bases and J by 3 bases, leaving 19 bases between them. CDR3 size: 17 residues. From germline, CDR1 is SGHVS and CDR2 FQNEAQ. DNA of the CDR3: TGTGCCAGCAGCTTACCCCGAAGACTACTCGTCGAAGAGACCCAGTACTTC. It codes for CASSLPRRLLVEETQYF. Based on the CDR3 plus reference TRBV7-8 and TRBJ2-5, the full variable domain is GAGVSQSPRYKVAKRGQDVALRCDPISGHVSLFWYQQALGQGPEFLTYFQNEAQLDKSGLPSDRFFAERPEGSVSTLKIQRTQQEDSAVYLCASSLPRRLLVEETQYFGPGTRLLVL.

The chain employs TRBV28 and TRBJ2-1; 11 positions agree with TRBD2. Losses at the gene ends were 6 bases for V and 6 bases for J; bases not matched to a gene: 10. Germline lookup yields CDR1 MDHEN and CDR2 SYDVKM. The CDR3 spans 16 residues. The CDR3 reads CASSEHSGRALNEQFF. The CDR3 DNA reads TGTGCCAGCAGCGAGCATAGCGGGAGGGCCCTCAATGAGCAGTTCTTC.

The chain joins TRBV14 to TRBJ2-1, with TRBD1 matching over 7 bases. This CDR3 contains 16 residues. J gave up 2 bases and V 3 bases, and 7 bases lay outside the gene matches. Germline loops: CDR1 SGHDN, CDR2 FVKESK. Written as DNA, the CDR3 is TGTGCCAGCAGCCACGACAGAGGGGGCACCTACAATGAGCAGTTCTTC. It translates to CASSHDRGGTYNEQFF.

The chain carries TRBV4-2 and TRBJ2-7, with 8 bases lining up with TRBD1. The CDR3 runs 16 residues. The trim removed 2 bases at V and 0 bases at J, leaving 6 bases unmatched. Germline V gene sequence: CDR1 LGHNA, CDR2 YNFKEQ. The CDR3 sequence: CASSQKDRVSSYEQYF. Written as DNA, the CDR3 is TGTGCCAGCAGCCAAAAGGACAGGGTGAGCTCCTACGAGCAGTACTTC.

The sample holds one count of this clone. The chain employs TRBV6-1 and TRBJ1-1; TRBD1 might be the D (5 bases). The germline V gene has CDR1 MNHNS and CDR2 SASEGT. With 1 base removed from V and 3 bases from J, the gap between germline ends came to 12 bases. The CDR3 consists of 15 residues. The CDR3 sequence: CASSEEQGMDTEAFF. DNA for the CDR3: TGTGCCAGCAGTGAAGAGCAGGGCATGGACACTGAAGCTTTCTTT.

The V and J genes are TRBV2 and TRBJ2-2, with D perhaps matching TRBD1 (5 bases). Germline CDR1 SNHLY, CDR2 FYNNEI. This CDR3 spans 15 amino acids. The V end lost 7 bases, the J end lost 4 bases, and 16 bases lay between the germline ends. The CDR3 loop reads CASTRVQGTTGELFF. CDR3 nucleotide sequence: TGTGCCAGCACCAGGGTTCAGGGAACCACCGGGGAGCTGTTTTTT.

As DNA, the CDR3 is TGCGCCAGCAGTCCCCGAGGGGGTTATAGCACAGATACGCAGTATTTT. Protein: CASSPRGGYSTDTQYF. The chain links TRBV23-1 to TRBJ2-3, with D possibly being TRBD1 (6 bases). TRBV23-1 is classed as an ORF, of uncertain function. The CDR3 runs 16 residues. V lost 4 bases, J lost 0 bases, and 14 bases lay in between.

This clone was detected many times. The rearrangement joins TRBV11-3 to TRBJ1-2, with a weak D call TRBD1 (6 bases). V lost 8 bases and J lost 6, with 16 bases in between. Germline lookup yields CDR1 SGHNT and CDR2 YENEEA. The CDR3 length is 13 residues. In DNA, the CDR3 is TGTGCCAGCGGACGTGGGGGGGCTAATGGCTACACCTTC. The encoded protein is CASGRGGANGYTF.

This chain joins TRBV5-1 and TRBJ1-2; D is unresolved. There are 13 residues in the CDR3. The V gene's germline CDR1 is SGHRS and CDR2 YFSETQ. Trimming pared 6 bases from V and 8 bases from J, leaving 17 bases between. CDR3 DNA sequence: TGCGCCAGCACCCGGGATGGGTCCTGGGGCTACACCTTC. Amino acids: CASTRDGSWGYTF.

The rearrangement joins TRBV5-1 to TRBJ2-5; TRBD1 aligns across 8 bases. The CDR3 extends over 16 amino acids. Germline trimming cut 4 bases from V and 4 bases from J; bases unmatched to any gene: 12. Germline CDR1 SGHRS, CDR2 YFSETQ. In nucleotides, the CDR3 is TGCGCCAGCAGCCCCACGGGGACAGGAAGAGGAGAGACCCAGTACTTC. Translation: CASSPTGTGRGETQYF.

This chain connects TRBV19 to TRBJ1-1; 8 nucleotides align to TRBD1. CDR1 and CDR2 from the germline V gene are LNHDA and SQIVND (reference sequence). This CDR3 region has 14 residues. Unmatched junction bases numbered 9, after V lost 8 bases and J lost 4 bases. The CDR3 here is CASHQGAALTEAFF. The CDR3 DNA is TGTGCCAGTCATCAGGGGGCCGCCCTCACTGAAGCTTTCTTT.

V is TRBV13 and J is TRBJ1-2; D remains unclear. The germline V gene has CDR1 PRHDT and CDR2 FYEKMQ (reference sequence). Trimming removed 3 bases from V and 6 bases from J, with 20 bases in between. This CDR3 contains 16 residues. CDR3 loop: CASSFGFGSGGDGYTF. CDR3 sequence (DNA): TGTGCCAGCAGCTTCGGTTTCGGGAGCGGTGGGGATGGCTACACCTTC. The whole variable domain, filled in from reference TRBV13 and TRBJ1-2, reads AAGVIQSPRHLIKEKRETATLKCYPIPRHDTVYWYQQGPGQDPQFLISFYEKMQSDKGSIPDRFSAQQFSDYHSELNMSSLELGDSALYFCASSFGFGSGGDGYTFGSGTRLTVV.

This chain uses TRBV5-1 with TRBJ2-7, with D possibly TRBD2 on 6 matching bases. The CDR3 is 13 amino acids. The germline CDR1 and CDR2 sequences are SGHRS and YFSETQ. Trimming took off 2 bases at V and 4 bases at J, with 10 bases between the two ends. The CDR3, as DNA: TGCGCCAGCAGCTTTACTAGCAGATACGAGCAGTACTTC. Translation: CASSFTSRYEQYF.

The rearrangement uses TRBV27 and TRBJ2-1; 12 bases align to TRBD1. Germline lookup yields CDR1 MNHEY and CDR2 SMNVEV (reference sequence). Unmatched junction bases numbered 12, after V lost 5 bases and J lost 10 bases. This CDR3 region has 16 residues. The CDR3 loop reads CASSHLPGTGGDEQFF. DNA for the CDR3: TGTGCCAGCAGTCACCTGCCCGGGACAGGGGGCGACGAGCAGTTCTTC.

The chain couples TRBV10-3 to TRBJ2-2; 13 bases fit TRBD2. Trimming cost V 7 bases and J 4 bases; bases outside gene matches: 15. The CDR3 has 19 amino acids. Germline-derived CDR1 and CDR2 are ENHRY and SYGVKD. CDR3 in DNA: TGTGCCATCAATCGACTAGCGGGAGGTTCCCCCCGTGGCACCGGGGAGCTGTTTTTT. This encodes CAINRLAGGSPRGTGELFF.

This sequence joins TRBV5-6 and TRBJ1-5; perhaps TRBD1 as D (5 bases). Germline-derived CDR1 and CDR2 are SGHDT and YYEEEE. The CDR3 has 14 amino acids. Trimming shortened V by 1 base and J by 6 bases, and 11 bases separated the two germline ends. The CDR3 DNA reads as TGTGCCAGCAGCTTGTCAGGGAGGCGTCAGCCCCAGCATTTT. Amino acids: CASSLSGRRQPQHF.